What follows are 11 T cell receptor beta chains derived from one specimen sequenced in a study of shared clonotypes between healthy human individuals. Clones were sequenced by immunoSEQ multiplex PCR, and TCRdb holds only the in-frame ones, with some missing. The sample includes fewer than 1.8 million clones, about 98.5% of them seen just once. The material sequenced was naive CD4+ T cells sorted from blood. The subset here: CD45RA+ positively selected. These receptors originate from a man aged 25 to 40 in good health.

The CDR3 DNA reads TGCAGCGTTGGGCTCGGCACCGGGGAGCTGTTTTTT. Translated: CSVGLGTGELFF. The V and J genes are TRBV29-1 and TRBJ2-2, with unresolved D. CDR1 SQVTM and CDR2 ANQGSEA come from the germline V gene. V lost 4 bases and J 4 bases, leaving 7 bases between the germline ends. The CDR3 is 12 amino acids.

V usage is TRBV28 and J usage is TRBJ1-3, with D tentatively TRBD1 (5 bases). This CDR3 comprises 13 residues. Trimming took 5 bases from V and 7 from J, leaving 12 bases between them. Germline V gene sequence: CDR1 MDHEN, CDR2 SYDVKM. CDR3 sequence: CASSPWGRNTIYF. The CDR3 nucleotides are TGTGCCAGCAGTCCATGGGGCCGGAACACCATATATTTT.

This chain uses TRBV6-5 with TRBJ1-4, with TRBD1 as a possible D gene (5 bases). From germline, CDR1 is MNHEY and CDR2 SVGAGI. The CDR3 covers 15 residues. The V gene lost 4 bases and the J gene lost 4 bases, with 13 bases spanning the gap. The CDR3 is CASSFRGLLNEKLFF. CDR3 in DNA: TGTGCCAGCAGTTTCCGGGGGTTACTTAATGAAAAACTGTTTTTT.

This chain joins TRBV10-3 and TRBJ1-1, with 11 bases fitting TRBD1. The V and J ends lost 10 bases and 4 bases, in that order; junction bases with no gene match: 8. CDR1 ENHRY and CDR2 SYGVKD come from the germline V gene. The length of the CDR3 is 14 residues. This CDR3 reads CASEGQGASTEAFF. CDR3 in DNA: TGTGCCAGCGAAGGACAGGGGGCTAGCACTGAAGCTTTCTTT.

In regard to this clone: The sample carries other DNA sequences with the same CDR3. The chain employs TRBV10-3 and TRBJ1-5; D is unclear. This CDR3 is 14 amino acids long. Germline CDR1 reads ENHRY; CDR2 reads SYGVKD. V was clipped by 2 bases and J by 1 base, with 6 bases between them. CDR3 nucleotides: TGTGCCATCAGTGAGGGAGGGAGCAATCAGCCCCAGCATTTT. Its protein product is CAISEGGSNQPQHF.

This chain connects TRBV5-1 to TRBJ1-2; weak D call: TRBD1 (5 bases). CDR3 length: 15 residues. Per the germline V gene, CDR1 is SGHRS and CDR2 is YFSETQ. V was clipped by 1 base and J by 3 bases, with 13 bases between them. This CDR3 is CASSLRGTTDYGYTF. Written as DNA, the CDR3 is TGCGCCAGCAGCTTGAGGGGCACAACGGACTATGGCTACACCTTC.

The V gene is TRBV28, the J gene TRBJ2-5; 8 nucleotides align to TRBD1. The germline gives CDR1 MDHEN, CDR2 SYDVKM. The V gene end was trimmed by 5 bases and the J gene end by 4 bases; junction bases not matched to a gene: 9. The CDR3 totals 15 residues. The DNA of the CDR3 is TGTGCCAGCAGTGACAGGGGCAAGAGGGCAGAGACCCAGTACTTC. The encoded protein is CASSDRGKRAETQYF.

This rearrangement joins TRBV7-2 to TRBJ2-5, with 7 bases that match TRBD1. Germline CDR1 is SGHTA and CDR2 is FQGNSA. With V trimmed by 3 bases and J by 7 bases, 5 bases remained unmatched. The CDR3 extends over 13 amino acids. CDR3 nucleotides: TGTGCCAGCAGCTTGAAGGGGGCCGGGACCCAGTACTTC. Its protein product is CASSLKGAGTQYF.

This chain joins TRBV11-3 and TRBJ2-3; no clear D gene. In germline, CDR1 is SGHNT, CDR2 YENEEA. Trimming shortened V by 3 bases and J by 6 bases, and 7 bases separated the two germline ends. The CDR3 is made up of 12 amino acids. Written as DNA, the CDR3 is TGTGCCAGCAGCTTTCTTTCGGATACGCAGTATTTT. This translates into CASSFLSDTQYF.

The chain employs TRBV18 and TRBJ1-4; possible D gene TRBD1, 6 bases. Trimming pared 5 bases from V and 5 bases from J, leaving 9 bases between. Looked up from germline, CDR1 is KGHSH and CDR2 is LQKENI. The CDR3 runs 13 residues. CDR3 sequence (DNA): TGTGCCAGCTCAACAGGGTGGAATGAAAAACTGTTTTTT. Translating gives CASSTGWNEKLFF.

The rearrangement links TRBV4-3 to TRBJ1-1; unclear D gene. The V and J ends lost 1 base and 1 base respectively, with 7 bases between them. Germline values: CDR1 LGHNA, CDR2 YSLEER. The CDR3 length is 14 residues. DNA of the CDR3: TGCGCCAGCAGCCAAGTTGTCCGGAACACTGAAGCTTTCTTT. Protein sequence: CASSQVVRNTEAFF.